The clone carrying this TCR beta chain was counted a few times. Antigen specificity is unknown. The repertoire was sequenced with immunoSEQ multiplex PCR; TCRdb's copy has only in-frame clones and lacks some. The data hold 90,000 to 150,000 clones, with more than 75% observed a single time. The sample belongs to a study of T cell responses to AZD1222 COVID-19 vaccine. General observations from the study: Spike-specific TCR breadth and depth both grew after two AZD1222 doses. Without day 14 samples, only post-peak T cell repertoires were studied. Donors in the cohort were predominantly white British and more often female, and clonal diversity was possibly underestimated. Only 6 or 7 AZD1222 recipients tested seropositive at baseline.

The origin of this receptor is an adult in good health. The sample in question was peripheral blood, obtained on day 0 of AZD1222 vaccination.

CDR3 nucleotides: TGTGCCAGCAGTACCACAGGGGTTAGCTACGAGCAGTACTTC. Residues: CASSTTGVSYEQYF. The V gene is TRBV6-2 or TRBV6-3, the J gene TRBJ2-7, with TRBD1 matching over 7 bases. The CDR3 extends over 14 amino acids. The V segment lost 5 bases and the J segment 3 bases; nucleotides outside the gene matches: 7. Germline loops: CDR1 MNHEY, CDR2 SVGEGT.